This T cell receptor beta chain was observed in a study of siplizumab effects on memory and regulatory T cells. This clone was seen a single time. Its antigen is unidentified. The table came from immunoSEQ multiplex PCR; TCRdb's copy has only in-frame clones and leaves some out. The data hold 55,000 to 70,000 clones, with more than 85% observed a single time. CDR1 and CDR2 (germline): MDHEN, SYDVKM. The length of the CDR3 is 14 residues. V lost 6 bases and J 7 bases, leaving 16 bases between the germline ends. Overall study results and limits: Unstimulated naive T cells seemed to show more diversity than memory cells did, and they also seemed to be among the major contributors to the alloresponse. Siplizumab caused a significant drop in alloreactive sequences traceable to unstimulated CD4+ memory cells. Many proliferating CD4+ or CD8+ clones remained unclassified. Roughly 75-96% of them could not be assigned either a naive or a memory phenotype.

This sequence originates from a human donor in good health. The specimen was CD8+ T cells sorted from blood. The chain recombines TRBV28 with TRBJ1-5; weak D call: TRBD1 (5 bases). CDR3 sequence: CASSPRGGRQPQHF. CDR3 in DNA: TGTGCCAGCAGCCCCCGTGGGGGTAGACAGCCCCAGCATTTT.